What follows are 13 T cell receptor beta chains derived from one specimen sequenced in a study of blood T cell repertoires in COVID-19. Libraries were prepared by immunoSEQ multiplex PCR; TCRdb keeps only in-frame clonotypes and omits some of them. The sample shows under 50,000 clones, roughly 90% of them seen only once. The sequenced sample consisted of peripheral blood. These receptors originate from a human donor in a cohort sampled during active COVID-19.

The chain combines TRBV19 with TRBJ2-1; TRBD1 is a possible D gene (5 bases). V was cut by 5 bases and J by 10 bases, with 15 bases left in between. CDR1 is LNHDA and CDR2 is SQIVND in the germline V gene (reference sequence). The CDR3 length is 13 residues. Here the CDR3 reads CASSADRFGEQFF. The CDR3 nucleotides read TGTGCCAGTAGTGCAGACAGATTCGGGGAGCAGTTCTTC.

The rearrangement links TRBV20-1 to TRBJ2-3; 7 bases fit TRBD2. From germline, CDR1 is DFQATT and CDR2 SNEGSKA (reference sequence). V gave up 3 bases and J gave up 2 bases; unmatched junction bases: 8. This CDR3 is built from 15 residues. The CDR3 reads CSASVSSGNTDTQYF. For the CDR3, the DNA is TGCAGTGCTAGTGTATCTAGCGGAAACACAGATACGCAGTATTTT.

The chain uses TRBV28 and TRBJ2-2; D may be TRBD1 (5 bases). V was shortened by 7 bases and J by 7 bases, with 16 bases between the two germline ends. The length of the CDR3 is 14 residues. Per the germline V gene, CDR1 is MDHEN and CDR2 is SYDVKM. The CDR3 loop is CASTPPAGYGELFF. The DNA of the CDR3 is TGTGCCAGCACTCCTCCGGCAGGGTACGGGGAGCTGTTTTTT.

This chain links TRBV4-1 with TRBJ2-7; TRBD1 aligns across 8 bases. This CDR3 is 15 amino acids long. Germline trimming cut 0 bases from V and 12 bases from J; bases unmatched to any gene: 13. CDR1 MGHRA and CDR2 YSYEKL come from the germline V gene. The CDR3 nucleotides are TGCGCCAGCAGCCAAGATCGAGGGACAGGAATTTTGGGGTACTTC. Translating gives CASSQDRGTGILGYF.

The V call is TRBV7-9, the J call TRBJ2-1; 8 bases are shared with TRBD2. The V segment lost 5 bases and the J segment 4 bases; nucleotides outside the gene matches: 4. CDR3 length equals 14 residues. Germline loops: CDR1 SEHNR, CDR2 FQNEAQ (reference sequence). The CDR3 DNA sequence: TGTGCCAGCAGCCCGGGCGGGGGGTACAATGAGCAGTTCTTC. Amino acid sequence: CASSPGGGYNEQFF. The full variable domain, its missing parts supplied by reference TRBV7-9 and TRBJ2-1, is DTGVSQNPRHKITKRGQNVTFRCDPISEHNRLYWYRQTLGQGPEFLTYFQNEAQLEKSRLLSDRFSAERPKGSFSTLEIQRTEQGDSAMYLCASSPGGGYNEQFFGPGTRLTVL.

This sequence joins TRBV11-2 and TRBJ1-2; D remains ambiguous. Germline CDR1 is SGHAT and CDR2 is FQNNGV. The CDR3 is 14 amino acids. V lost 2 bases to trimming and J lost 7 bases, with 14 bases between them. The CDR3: CASSLSGRFGGYTF. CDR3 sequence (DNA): TGTGCCAGCAGCTTAAGCGGACGGTTCGGTGGCTACACCTTC.

CDR3 in DNA: TGTGCCAGCAGCATTTCCGGGACAGGGGGCCGGGAGACCCAGTACTTC. Translating gives CASSISGTGGRETQYF. The chain couples TRBV7-9 to TRBJ2-5; TRBD1 matches 12 bases. The CDR3 runs 16 residues. The junction had 9 bases not matched to a gene; V was cut back by 5 bases and J by 5 bases. In germline, CDR1 is SEHNR, CDR2 FQNEAQ (reference sequence). Together with reference TRBV7-9 and TRBJ2-5, the CDR3 gives the full variable domain: DTGVSQNPRHKITKRGQNVTFRCDPISEHNRLYWYRQTLGQGPEFLTYFQNEAQLEKSRLLSDRFSAERPKGSFSTLEIQRTEQGDSAMYLCASSISGTGGRETQYFGPGTRLLVL.

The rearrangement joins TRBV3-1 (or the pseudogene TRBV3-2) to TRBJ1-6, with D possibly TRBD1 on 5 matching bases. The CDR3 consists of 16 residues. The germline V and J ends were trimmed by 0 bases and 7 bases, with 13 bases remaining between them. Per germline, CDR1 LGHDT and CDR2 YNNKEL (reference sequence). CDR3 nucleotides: TGTGCCAGCAGCCAAGATGGTGGGGCCCGGAATTCACCCCTCCACTTT. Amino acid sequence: CASSQDGGARNSPLHF.

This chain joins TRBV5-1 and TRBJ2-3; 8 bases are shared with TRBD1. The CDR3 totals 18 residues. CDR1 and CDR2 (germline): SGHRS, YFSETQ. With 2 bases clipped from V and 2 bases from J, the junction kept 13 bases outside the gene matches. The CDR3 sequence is CASSFRSGTGAFTDTQYF. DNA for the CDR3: TGCGCCAGCAGCTTCAGGTCCGGGACAGGAGCTTTCACAGATACGCAGTATTTT.

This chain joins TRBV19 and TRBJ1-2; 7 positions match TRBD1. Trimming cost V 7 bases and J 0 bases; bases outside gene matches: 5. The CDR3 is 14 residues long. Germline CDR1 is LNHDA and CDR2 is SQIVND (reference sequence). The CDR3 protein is CASTSTGSNYGYTF. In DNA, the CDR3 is TGTGCCAGTACGTCGACAGGGTCTAACTATGGCTACACCTTC.

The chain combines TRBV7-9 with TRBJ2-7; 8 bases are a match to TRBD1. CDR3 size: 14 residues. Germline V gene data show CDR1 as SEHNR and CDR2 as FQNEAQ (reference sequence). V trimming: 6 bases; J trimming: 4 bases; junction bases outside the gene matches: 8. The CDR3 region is CASRLTGTGYEQYF. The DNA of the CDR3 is TGTGCCAGCAGACTTACCGGGACAGGATACGAGCAGTACTTC.

CDR3 coding DNA: TGTGCCAGCAGTGAATCGGGCGGCGCGGGGGGCTACACCTTC. Its translation is CASSESGGAGGYTF. The chain joins TRBV6-1 to TRBJ1-2; D unresolved. The CDR3 sequence is 14 residues long. Per the germline V gene, CDR1 is MNHNS and CDR2 is SASEGT. Trimming took off 2 bases at V and 8 bases at J, with 15 bases between the two ends.

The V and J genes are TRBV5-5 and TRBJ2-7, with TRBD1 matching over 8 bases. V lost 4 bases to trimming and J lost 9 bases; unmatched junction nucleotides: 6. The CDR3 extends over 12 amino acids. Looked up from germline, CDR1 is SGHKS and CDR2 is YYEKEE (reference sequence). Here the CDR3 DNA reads TGTGCCAGCAGCAAAGGACAGGGACCGCAGTACTTC. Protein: CASSKGQGPQYF.